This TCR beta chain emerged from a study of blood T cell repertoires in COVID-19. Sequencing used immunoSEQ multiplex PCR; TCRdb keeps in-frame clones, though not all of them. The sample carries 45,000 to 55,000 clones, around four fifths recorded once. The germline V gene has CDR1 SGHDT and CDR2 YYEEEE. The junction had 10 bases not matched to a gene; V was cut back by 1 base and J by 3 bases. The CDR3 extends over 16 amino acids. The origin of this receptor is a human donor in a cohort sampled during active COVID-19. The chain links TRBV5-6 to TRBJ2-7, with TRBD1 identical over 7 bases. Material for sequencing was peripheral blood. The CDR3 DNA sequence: TGTGCCAGCAGCTTGATAACGGCAGGGGGTAACTACGAGCAGTACTTC. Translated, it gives CASSLITAGGNYEQYF.